Sequencing of this T cell receptor (beta chain) was carried out in a study of identical twins. CDR1 and CDR2 from the germline V gene are SEHNR and FQNEAQ (reference sequence). V lost 6 bases, J lost 5 bases, and 9 bases stayed unmatched. CDR3 length: 16 residues. Using its own MiXCR run on the 5' RACE reads, TCRdb lists one record per CDR3 protein. The table records 500,000 or so distinct CDR3 sequences, roughly an eighth of them present only once. Findings and caveats of the study: Modeled out-of-frame TCR alpha sharing in monozygotic twins fell below observed levels.

Points on this clonotype: The antigen remains unidentified.

These same records also appear under a second study, on yellow fever vaccine responses in identical twins.

The receptor comes from a woman younger than 35 in good health. The sequenced sample was CD4+ T cells sorted from blood. The chain is built from TRBV7-9 and TRBJ2-5; 13 positions agree with TRBD2. The CDR3 DNA is TGTGCCAGCAGACAACTAGCGGGGGGGCAGCGGGAGACCCAGTACTTC. It specifies CASRQLAGGQRETQYF.